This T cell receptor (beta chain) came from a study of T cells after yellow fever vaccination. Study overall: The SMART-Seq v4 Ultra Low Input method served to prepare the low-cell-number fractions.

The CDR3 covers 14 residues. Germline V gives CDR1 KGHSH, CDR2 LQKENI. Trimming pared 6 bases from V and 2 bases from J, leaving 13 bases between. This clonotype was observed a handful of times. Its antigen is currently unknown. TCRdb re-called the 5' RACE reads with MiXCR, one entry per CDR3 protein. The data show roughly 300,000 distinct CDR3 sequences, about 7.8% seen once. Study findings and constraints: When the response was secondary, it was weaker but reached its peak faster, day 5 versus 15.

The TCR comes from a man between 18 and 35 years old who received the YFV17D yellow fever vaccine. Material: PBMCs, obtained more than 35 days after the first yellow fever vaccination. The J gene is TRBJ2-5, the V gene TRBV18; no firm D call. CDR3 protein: CASSPPGTQETQYF. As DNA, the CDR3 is TGTGCCAGCTCGCCCCCAGGTACTCAAGAGACCCAGTACTTC. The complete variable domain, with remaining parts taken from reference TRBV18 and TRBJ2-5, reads NAGVMQNPRHLVRRRGQEARLRCSPMKGHSHVYWYRQLPEEGLKFMVYLQKENIIDESGMPKERFSAEFPKEGPSILRIQQVVRGDSAAYFCASSPPGTQETQYFGPGTRLLVL.